Each of the 7 T cell receptor beta chains below was sequenced from the same sample in a study of identical twins. TCRdb redid the calling of the 5' RACE reads with MiXCR, one entry per CDR3 protein. The sample records 200,000 to 300,000 distinct CDR3 sequences, roughly a tenth being singletons. Sequencing was carried out using memory T cells sorted from blood. The receptor source for this set is a man between 45 and 60 years old in good health.

This clonotype was counted a few times. The V call is TRBV7-2, the J call TRBJ2-1; 8 bases fit TRBD1. Germline lookup yields CDR1 SGHTA and CDR2 FQGNSA. This CDR3 is built from 14 residues. V lost 5 bases, J lost 5 bases, and 5 bases stayed unmatched. DNA of the CDR3: TGTGCCAGCAGCGTAGGACAGGGCAACAATGAGCAGTTCTTC. It translates to CASSVGQGNNEQFF. The full variable domain, in which reference TRBV7-2 and TRBJ2-1 provide the parts outside the CDR3, is GAGVSQSPSNKVTEKGKDVELRCDPISGHTALYWYRQSLGQGLEFLIYFQGNSAPDKSGLPSDRFSAERTGGSVSTLTIQRTQQEDSAVYLCASSVGQGNNEQFFGPGTRLTVL.

Comment on this clonotype: This may be a read error: a much more frequent sequence differs by one nucleotide. This CDR3 reads CASSVGQNYGFTF. DNA of the CDR3: TGTGCCAGCAGCGTGGGACAGAATTATGGCTTCACCTTC. The chain uses TRBV7-9 and TRBJ1-2, with 7 bases matching TRBD1. CDR1 and CDR2 (germline): SEHNR, FQNEAQ (reference sequence). The CDR3 is 13 residues long.

There are a few counts of this clonotype. The gene calls are TRBV5-1 and TRBJ2-7, with D maybe TRBD1 (6 bases). Germline CDR1 and CDR2: SGHRS and YFSETQ. Trimming removed 4 bases from V and 2 bases from J, with 13 bases in between. The CDR3 consists of 14 residues. The CDR3 DNA follows: TGCGCCAGCAGCCCAGAGACAGGAACCTACGAGCAGTACTTC. Translating it yields CASSPETGTYEQYF. Variable domain in full (rest from reference TRBV5-1 and TRBJ2-7): KAGVTQTPRYLIKTRGQQVTLSCSPISGHRSVSWYQQTPGQGLQFLFEYFSETQRNKGNFPGRFSGRQFSNSRSEMNVSTLELGDSALYLCASSPETGTYEQYFGPGTRLTVT.

This clonotype was seen many times. V gene TRBV5-1 combines with J gene TRBJ2-1; D not certain. The CDR3 totals 12 residues. Trimming stripped 5 bases from V and 5 bases from J, with 8 bases between. CDR1 SGHRS and CDR2 YFSETQ come from the germline V gene. The CDR3 is CASSAGNNEQFF. For the CDR3, the DNA is TGCGCCAGCAGTGCAGGCAACAATGAGCAGTTCTTC.

CDR3 protein: CASSPWGLAGADTQYF. In DNA form, the CDR3 reads TGTGCCAGCAGTCCGTGGGGACTAGCGGGAGCAGATACGCAGTATTTT. This chain joins TRBV7-9 and TRBJ2-3; 14 bases are a match to TRBD2. The V gene end was trimmed by 6 bases and the J gene end by 4 bases; junction bases not matched to a gene: 6. Germline loops: CDR1 SEHNR, CDR2 FQNEAQ (reference sequence). The CDR3 has 16 residues.

The sample holds a few counts of this clonotype. The chain combines TRBV4-1 with TRBJ2-2, with TRBD2 as a possible D gene (5 bases). The ends were cut back, 3 bases at V and 6 bases at J, with 14 bases in the middle. Germline CDR1 and CDR2: MGHRA and YSYEKL. The length of the CDR3 is 15 residues. CDR3 loop: CASSQGKRVPGELFF. For the CDR3, the DNA is TGCGCCAGCAGCCAGGGAAAGAGGGTTCCCGGGGAGCTGTTTTTT.

The sample holds a few counts of this clonotype. The V gene is TRBV27, the J gene TRBJ1-2; D may be TRBD1 (6 bases). Germline CDR1 MNHEY, CDR2 SMNVEV (reference sequence). V shed 2 bases and J shed 8 bases, with 12 bases lying between them. The CDR3 is 13 residues long. The CDR3 DNA reads as TGTGCCAGCAGTTTAACAGGGAAGGAAGGCTACACCTTC. It translates to CASSLTGKEGYTF.